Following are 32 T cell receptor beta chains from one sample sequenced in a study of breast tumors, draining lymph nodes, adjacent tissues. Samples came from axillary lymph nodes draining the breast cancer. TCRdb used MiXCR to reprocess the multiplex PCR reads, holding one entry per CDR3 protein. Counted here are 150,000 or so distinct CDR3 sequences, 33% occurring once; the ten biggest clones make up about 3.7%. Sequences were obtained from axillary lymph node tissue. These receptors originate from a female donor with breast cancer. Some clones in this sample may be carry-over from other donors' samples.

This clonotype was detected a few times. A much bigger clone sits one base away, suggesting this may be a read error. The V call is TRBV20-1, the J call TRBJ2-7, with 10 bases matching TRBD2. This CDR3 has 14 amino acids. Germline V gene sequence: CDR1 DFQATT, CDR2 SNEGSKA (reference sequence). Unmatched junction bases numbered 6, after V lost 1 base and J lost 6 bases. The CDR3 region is CSARGTSGPPEQYF. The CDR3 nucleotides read TGCAGTGCTAGAGGGACTAGCGGTCCCCCCGAGCAGTACTTC.

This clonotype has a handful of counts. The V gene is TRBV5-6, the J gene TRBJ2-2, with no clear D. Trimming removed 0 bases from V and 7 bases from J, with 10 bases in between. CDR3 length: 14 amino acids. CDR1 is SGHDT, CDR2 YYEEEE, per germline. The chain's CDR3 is CASSLDTARGELFF. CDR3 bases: TGTGCCAGCAGCTTGGATACAGCCCGCGGGGAGCTGTTTTTT.

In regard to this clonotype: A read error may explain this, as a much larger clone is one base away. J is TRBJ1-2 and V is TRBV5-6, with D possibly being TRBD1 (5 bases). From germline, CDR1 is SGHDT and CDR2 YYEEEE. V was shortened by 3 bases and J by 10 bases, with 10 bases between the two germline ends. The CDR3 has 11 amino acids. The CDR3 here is CASSSLGAYTF. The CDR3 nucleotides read TGTGCCAGCAGCTCCCTCGGGGCCTACACCTTC.

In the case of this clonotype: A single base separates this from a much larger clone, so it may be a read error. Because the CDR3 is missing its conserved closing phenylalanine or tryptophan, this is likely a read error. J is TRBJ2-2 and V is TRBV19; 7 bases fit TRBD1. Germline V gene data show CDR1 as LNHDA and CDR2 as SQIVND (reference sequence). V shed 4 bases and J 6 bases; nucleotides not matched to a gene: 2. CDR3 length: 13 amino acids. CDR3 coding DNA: TGTGCCAGTAGTAGCCAGGGGGCCGGGGAGCTGTTTCTT. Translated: CASSSQGAGELFL.

CDR3 in DNA: TGTGCCAGCAGCGTAGCGGGCGGGGAGCTGTTTTTT. As protein: CASSVAGGELFF. This rearrangement joins TRBV9 to TRBJ2-2; no reliable D call. CDR3 length: 12 residues. Per germline, CDR1 SGDLS and CDR2 YYNGEE. Trimming left V 0 bases short and J 7 bases short, with 4 bases between. The entire variable domain, with the rest obtained from reference TRBV9 and TRBJ2-2, is as follows: DSGVTQTPKHLITATGQRVTLRCSPRSGDLSVYWYQQSLDQGLQFLIQYYNGEERAKGNILERFSAQQFPDLHSELNLSSLELGDSALYFCASSVAGGELFFGEGSRLTVL.

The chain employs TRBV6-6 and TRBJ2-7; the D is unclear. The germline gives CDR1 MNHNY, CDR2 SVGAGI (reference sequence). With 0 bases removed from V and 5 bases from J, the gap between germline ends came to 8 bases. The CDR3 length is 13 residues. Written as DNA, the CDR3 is TGTGCCAGCAGTTACTCGGCAGGAGACGAGCAGTACTTC. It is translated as CASSYSAGDEQYF.

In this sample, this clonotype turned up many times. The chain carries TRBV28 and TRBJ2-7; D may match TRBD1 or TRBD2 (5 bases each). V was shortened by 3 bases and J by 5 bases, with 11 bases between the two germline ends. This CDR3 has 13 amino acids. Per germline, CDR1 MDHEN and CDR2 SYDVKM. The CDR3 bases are TGTGCCAGCAGTTTTCGAGGGGCTGACGAGCAGTACTTC. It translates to CASSFRGADEQYF.

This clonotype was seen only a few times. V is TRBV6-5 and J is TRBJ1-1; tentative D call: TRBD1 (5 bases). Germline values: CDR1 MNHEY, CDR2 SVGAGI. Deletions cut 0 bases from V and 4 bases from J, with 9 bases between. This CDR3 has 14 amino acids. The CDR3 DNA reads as TGTGCCAGCAGTTACTCTTCAGGGCGCACTGAAGCTTTCTTT. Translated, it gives CASSYSSGRTEAFF.

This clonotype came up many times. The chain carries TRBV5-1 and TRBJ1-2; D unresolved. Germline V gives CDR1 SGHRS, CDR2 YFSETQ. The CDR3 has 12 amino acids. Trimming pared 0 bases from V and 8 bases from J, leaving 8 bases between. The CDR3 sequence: CASSLASSGYTF. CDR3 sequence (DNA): TGCGCCAGCAGCTTGGCTTCGAGCGGCTACACCTTC.

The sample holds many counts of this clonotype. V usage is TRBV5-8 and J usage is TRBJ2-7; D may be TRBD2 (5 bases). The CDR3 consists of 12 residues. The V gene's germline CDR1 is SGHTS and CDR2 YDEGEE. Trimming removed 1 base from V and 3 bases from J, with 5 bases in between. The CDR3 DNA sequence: TGTGCCAGCAGCTTGCGGGACTACGAGCAGTACTTC. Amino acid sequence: CASSLRDYEQYF.

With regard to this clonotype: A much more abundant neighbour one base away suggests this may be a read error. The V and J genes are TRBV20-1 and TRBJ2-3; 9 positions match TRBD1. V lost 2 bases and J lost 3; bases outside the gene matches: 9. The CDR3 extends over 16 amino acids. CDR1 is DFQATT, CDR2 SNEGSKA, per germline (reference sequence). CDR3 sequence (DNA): TGCAGTGCTAGATACAGGGGGCGTCGGGCGACAGATACGCAGTATTTT. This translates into CSARYRGRRATDTQYF.

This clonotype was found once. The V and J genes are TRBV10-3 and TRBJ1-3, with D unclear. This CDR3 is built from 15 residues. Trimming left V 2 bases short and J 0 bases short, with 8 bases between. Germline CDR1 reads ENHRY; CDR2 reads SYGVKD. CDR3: CAISEDVSSGNTIYF. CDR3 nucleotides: TGTGCCATCAGTGAGGATGTCAGCTCTGGAAACACCATATATTTT.

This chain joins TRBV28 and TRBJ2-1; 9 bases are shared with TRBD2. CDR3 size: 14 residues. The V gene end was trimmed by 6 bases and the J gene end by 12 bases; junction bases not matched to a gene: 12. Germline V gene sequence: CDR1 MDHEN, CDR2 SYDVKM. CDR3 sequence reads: CASRQGLAFRVQFF. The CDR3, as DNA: TGTGCCAGCAGACAGGGACTAGCTTTCAGGGTGCAGTTCTTC.

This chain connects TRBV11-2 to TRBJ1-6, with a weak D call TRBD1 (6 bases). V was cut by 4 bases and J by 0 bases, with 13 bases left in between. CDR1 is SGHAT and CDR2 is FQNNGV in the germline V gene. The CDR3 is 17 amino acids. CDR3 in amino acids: CASSSDSSSSYNSPLHF. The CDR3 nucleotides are TGTGCCAGCAGCTCGGACAGCTCGAGCTCCTATAATTCACCCCTCCACTTT. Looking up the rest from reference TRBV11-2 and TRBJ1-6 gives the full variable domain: EAGVAQSPRYKIIEKRQSVAFWCNPISGHATLYWYQQILGQGPKLLIQFQNNGVVDDSQLPKDRFSAERLKGVDSTLKIQPAKLEDSAVYLCASSSDSSSSYNSPLHFGNGTRLTVT.

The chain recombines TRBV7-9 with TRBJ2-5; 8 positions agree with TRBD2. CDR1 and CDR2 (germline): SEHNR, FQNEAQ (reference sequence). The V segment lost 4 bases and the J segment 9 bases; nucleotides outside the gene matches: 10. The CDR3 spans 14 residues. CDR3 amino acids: CASSSTSAGEAQYF. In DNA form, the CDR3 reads TGTGCCAGCAGCTCGACTAGCGCTGGGGAGGCCCAGTACTTC. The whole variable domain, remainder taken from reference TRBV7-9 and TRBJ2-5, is DTGVSQNPRHKITKRGQNVTFRCDPISEHNRLYWYRQTLGQGPEFLTYFQNEAQLEKSRLLSDRFSAERPKGSFSTLEIQRTEQGDSAMYLCASSSTSAGEAQYFGPGTRLLVL.

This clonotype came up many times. CDR3 loop: CASSPDWSSYEQYF. Here the CDR3 DNA reads TGTGCCAGCAGCCCAGACTGGAGCTCCTACGAGCAGTACTTC. The J gene is TRBJ2-7, the V gene TRBV7-2; D gene unclear. Trimming stripped 5 bases from V and 0 bases from J, with 11 bases between. Germline V gives CDR1 SGHTA, CDR2 FQGNSA. The CDR3 is 14 residues long. Combining the CDR3 with reference TRBV7-2 and TRBJ2-7 gives the whole variable domain GAGVSQSPSNKVTEKGKDVELRCDPISGHTALYWYRQSLGQGLEFLIYFQGNSAPDKSGLPSDRFSAERTGGSVSTLTIQRTQQEDSAVYLCASSPDWSSYEQYFGPGTRLTVT.

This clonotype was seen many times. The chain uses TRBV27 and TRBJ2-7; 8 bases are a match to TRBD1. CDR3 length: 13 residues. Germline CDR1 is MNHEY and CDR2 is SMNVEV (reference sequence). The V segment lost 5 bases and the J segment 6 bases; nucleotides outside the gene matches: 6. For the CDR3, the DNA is TGTGCCAGCAGTCCACGGACAGGGCGCGAGCAGTACTTC. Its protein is CASSPRTGREQYF.

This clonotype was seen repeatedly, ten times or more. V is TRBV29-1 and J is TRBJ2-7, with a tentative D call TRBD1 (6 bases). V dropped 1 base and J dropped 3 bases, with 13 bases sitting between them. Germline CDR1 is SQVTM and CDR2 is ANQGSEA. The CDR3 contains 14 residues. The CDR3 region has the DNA TGCAGCGTTGAAGGGACAGAAACCTTCTACGAGCAGTACTTC. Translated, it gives CSVEGTETFYEQYF.

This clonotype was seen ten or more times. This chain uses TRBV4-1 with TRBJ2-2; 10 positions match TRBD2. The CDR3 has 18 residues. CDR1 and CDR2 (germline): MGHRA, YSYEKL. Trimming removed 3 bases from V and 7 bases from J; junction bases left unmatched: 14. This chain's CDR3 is CASSQRWGSGGAFGELFF. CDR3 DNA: TGCGCCAGCAGCCAGAGGTGGGGGAGCGGGGGGGCCTTCGGGGAGCTGTTTTTT.

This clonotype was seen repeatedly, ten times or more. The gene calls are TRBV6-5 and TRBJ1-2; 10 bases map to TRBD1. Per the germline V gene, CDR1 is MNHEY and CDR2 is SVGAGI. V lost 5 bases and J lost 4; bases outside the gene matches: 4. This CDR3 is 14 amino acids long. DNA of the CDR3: TGTGCCAGCAGTGAACGGGACAGGGGCTATGGCTACACCTTC. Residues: CASSERDRGYGYTF.

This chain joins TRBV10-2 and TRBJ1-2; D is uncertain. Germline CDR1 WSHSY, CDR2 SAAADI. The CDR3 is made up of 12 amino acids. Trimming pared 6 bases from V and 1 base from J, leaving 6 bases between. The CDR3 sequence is CASREHNYGYTF. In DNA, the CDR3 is TGCGCCAGCAGGGAACATAACTATGGCTACACCTTC.

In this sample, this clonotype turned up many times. In DNA, the CDR3 is TGCAGTGCCCACGATAGGGTAAACTATGGCTACACCTTC. Its protein is CSAHDRVNYGYTF. This sequence joins TRBV20-1 and TRBJ1-2; D is unclear. This CDR3 has 13 amino acids. The V and J ends lost 6 bases and 2 bases respectively, with 13 bases between them. CDR1 DFQATT and CDR2 SNEGSKA come from the germline V gene (reference sequence).

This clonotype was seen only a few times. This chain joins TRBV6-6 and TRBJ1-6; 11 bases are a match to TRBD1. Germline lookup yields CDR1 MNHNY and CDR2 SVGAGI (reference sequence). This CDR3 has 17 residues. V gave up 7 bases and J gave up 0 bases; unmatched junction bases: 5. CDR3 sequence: CASIGQGAVSYNSPLHF. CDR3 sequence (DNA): TGTGCCAGCATCGGACAGGGGGCAGTCTCCTATAATTCACCCCTCCACTTT.

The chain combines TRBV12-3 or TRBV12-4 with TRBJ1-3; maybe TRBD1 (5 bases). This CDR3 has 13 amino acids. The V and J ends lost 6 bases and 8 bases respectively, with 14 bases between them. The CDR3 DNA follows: TGTGCCAGCAGCCACAGGTCTGGCTACACCATATATTTT. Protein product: CASSHRSGYTIYF.

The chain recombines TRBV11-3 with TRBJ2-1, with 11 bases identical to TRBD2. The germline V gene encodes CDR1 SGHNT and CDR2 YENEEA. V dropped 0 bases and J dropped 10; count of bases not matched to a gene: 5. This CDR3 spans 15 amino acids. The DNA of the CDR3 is TGTGCCAGCAGCTTAGACTTAGCGGGAGGGGGCGAGCAGTTCTTC. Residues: CASSLDLAGGGEQFF. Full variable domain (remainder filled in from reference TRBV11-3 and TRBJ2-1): EAGVVQSPRYKIIEKKQPVAFWCNPISGHNTLYWYLQNLGQGPELLIRYENEEAVDDSQLPKDRFSAERLKGVDSTLKIQPAELGDSAVYLCASSLDLAGGGEQFFGPGTRLTVL.

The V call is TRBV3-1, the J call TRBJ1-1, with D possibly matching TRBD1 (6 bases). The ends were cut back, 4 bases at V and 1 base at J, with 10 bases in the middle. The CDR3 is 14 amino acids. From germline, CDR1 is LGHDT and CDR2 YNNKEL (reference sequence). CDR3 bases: TGTGCCAGCAGCCGACGGACAGCGAACACTGAAGCTTTCTTT. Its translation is CASSRRTANTEAFF.

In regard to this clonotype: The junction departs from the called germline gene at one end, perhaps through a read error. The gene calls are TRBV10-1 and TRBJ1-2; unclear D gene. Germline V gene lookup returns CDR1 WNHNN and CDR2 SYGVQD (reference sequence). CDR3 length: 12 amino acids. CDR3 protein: CASSDTPYDYTF. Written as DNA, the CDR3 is TGCGCCAGCAGTGACACCCCCTATGACTACACCTTC.

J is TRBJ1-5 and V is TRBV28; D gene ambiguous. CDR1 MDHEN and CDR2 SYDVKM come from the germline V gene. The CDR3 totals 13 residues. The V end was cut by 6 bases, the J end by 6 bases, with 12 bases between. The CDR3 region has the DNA TGTGCCAGCAGGGGCCCCATCGGTCAGCCCCAGCATTTT. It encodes CASRGPIGQPQHF.

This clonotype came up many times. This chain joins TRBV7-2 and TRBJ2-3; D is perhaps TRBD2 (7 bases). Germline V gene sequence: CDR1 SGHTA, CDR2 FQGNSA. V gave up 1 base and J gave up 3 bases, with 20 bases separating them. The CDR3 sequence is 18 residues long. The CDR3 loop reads CASSLGSSGGGATDTQYF. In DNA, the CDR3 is TGTGCCAGCAGCTTAGGGTCTAGCGGTGGGGGGGCAACAGATACGCAGTATTTT.

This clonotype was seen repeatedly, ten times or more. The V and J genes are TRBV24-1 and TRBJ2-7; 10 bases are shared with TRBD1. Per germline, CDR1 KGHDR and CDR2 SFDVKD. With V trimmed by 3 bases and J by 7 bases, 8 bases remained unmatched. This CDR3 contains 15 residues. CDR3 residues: CATSDTRQGASEQYF. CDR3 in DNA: TGTGCCACCAGTGATACCAGACAGGGGGCGAGTGAGCAGTACTTC.

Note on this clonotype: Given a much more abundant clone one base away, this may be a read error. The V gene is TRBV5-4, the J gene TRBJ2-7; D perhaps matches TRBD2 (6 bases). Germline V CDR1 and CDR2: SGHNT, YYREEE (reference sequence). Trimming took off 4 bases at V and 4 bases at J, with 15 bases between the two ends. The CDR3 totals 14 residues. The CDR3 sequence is CASSPGGSGYEQYF. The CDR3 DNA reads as TGTGCCAGCAGCCCCGGGGGTTCTGGGTACGAGCAGTACTTC.

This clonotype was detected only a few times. This CDR3 is CASRSIETQYF. CDR3 DNA: TGTGCCAGCAGATCTATCGAGACCCAGTACTTC. J is TRBJ2-5 and V is TRBV28, with D uncertain. The germline gives CDR1 MDHEN, CDR2 SYDVKM. The CDR3 has 11 amino acids. Deletions cut 6 bases from V and 5 bases from J, with 7 bases between.